Below are 8 T cell receptor beta chains sequenced from a single sample in a study of vaccination effects on CD4 cells after COVID-19. The antigens these receptors bind are not known. Ahead of sequencing, the ViraFEST assay grew antigen-specific CD4+ T cells using viral peptide pools. The culture ran for under eleven days, and then CD4+ T cells were isolated. Everyone in the study got two shots of either the BNT162b2 or mRNA-1273 vaccine. Method: immunoSEQ multiplex PCR; TCRdb's copy keeps in-frame clones and lacks some. The sample lists around 16,000 clones; 70% were seen once. The sample here was CD4+ T cells from PBMCs cultured with SARS-CoV-2 spike peptides, taken after COVID-19 vaccination. Source of these receptors: a human donor who received a COVID-19 vaccine.

This clone has just a few counts. The chain has TRBV5-5 and TRBJ1-2, with TRBD1 identical over 10 bases. The CDR3 totals 15 residues. Germline V gene data show CDR1 as SGHKS and CDR2 as YYEKEE (reference sequence). V was clipped by 4 bases and J by 4 bases; unmatched bases: 7. This chain's CDR3 is CASSLTGGAGYGYTF. As DNA, the CDR3 is TGTGCCAGCAGCCTGACAGGGGGCGCAGGCTATGGCTACACCTTC.

The chain recombines TRBV28 with TRBJ2-7; D is perhaps TRBD1 or TRBD2 (6 bases each). V was shortened by 2 bases and J by 6 bases, with 17 bases between the two germline ends. The CDR3 loop spans 15 amino acids. Germline V gives CDR1 MDHEN, CDR2 SYDVKM. CDR3 nucleotides: TGTGCCAGCAGTTTAAGGGGGGTGGGGTTCGGCGAGCAGTACTTC. Translated: CASSLRGVGFGEQYF.

This chain links TRBV20-1 with TRBJ2-2; possible D gene TRBD2, 6 bases. CDR3 size: 15 residues. Germline V gene sequence: CDR1 DFQATT, CDR2 SNEGSKA (reference sequence). The germline V and J ends were trimmed by 3 bases and 6 bases, with 17 bases remaining between them. The CDR3 bases are TGCAGTGCTAGTTCGGCACTAGCATCTCCCGGGGAGCTGTTTTTT. This encodes CSASSALASPGELFF.

CDR3 DNA: TGTGCCAGCAGCTGGTCGGCTAACTATGGCTACACCTTC. Translation gives CASSWSANYGYTF. This rearrangement joins TRBV7-8 to TRBJ1-2; the D is unclear. The germline V and J ends were trimmed by 4 bases and 0 bases, with 6 bases remaining between them. Germline V lookup: CDR1 SGHVS, CDR2 FQNEAQ. CDR3 length equals 13 residues.

The chain is built from TRBV7-3 and TRBJ1-6, with TRBD1 matching over 10 bases. Germline CDR1 SGHTA, CDR2 FQGTGA. The CDR3 loop spans 16 amino acids. V was clipped by 2 bases and J by 10 bases; unmatched bases: 8. The DNA for the CDR3 is TGTGCCAGCAGCTTAGGGTCCGGGACAGGGGTCTCACCCCTCCACTTT. Its translation: CASSLGSGTGVSPLHF.

This clone is a singleton in its sample. This chain joins TRBV3-1 (or the pseudogene TRBV3-2) and TRBJ2-2; 9 nucleotides line up with TRBD2. After removal of 1 base from V and 0 bases from J, the junction contained 0 bases not matched to a gene. The CDR3 covers 16 residues. Germline V lookup: CDR1 LGHDT, CDR2 YNNKEL (reference sequence). This CDR3 reads CASSQGLAANTGELFF. Here the CDR3 DNA reads TGTGCCAGCAGCCAAGGACTAGCGGCGAACACCGGGGAGCTGTTTTTT.

The chain is built from TRBV29-1 and TRBJ2-3; 12 nucleotides line up with TRBD2. The germline gives CDR1 SQVTM, CDR2 ANQGSEA. This CDR3 has 14 residues. The junction had 2 bases not matched to a gene; V was cut back by 7 bases and J by 0 bases. CDR3 in amino acids: CSAGTSGSTDTQYF. The DNA of the CDR3 is TGCAGCGCGGGGACTAGCGGGAGCACAGATACGCAGTATTTT.

The chain links TRBV13 to TRBJ1-1; D remains ambiguous. The V end lost 3 bases, the J end lost 1 base, and 6 bases lay between the germline ends. CDR1 is PRHDT and CDR2 is FYEKMQ in the germline V gene (reference sequence). The CDR3 has 13 amino acids. CDR3: CASSLRPNTEAFF. The CDR3 DNA reads TGTGCCAGCAGCTTGCGGCCGAACACTGAAGCTTTCTTT.